What follows describes a single T cell receptor (beta chain). TCRdb's table, derived via immunoSEQ multiplex PCR, lists solely in-frame clones and lacks some. The sample lists 60,000 to 65,000 clones; around 90% were seen once. The data were taken from a study of blood T cell repertoires in COVID-19. About the research overall: Samples representing acute and convalescent COVID-19 were sourced from the United States, Italy and Spain.

V lost 1 base and J lost 2, with 9 bases in between. In germline, CDR1 is SGDLS, CDR2 YYNGEE. This CDR3 is built from 14 residues. Material for sequencing was peripheral blood. The receptor was derived from a human donor with active COVID-19. The donor label of this sample is uncertain. The V and J genes are TRBV9 and TRBJ2-5; the D gene is possibly TRBD1 (6 bases). The CDR3 is CASSVQGIQETQYF. For the CDR3, the DNA is TGTGCCAGCAGCGTACAGGGGATTCAAGAGACCCAGTACTTC.